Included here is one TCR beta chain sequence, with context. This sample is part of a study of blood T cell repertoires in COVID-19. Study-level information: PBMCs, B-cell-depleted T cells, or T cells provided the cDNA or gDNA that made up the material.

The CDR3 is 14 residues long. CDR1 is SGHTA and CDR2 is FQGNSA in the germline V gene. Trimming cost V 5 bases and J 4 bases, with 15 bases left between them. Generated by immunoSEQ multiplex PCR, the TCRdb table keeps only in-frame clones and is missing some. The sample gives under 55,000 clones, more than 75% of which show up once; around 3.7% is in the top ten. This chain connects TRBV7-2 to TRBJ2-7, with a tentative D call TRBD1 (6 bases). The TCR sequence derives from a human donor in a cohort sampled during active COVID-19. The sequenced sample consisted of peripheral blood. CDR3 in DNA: TGTGCCAGCAGCCCCCGACAGGTTACTTACGAGCAGTACTTC. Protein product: CASSPRQVTYEQYF. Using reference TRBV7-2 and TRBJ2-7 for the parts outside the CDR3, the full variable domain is GAGVSQSPSNKVTEKGKDVELRCDPISGHTALYWYRQSLGQGLEFLIYFQGNSAPDKSGLPSDRFSAERTGGSVSTLTIQRTQQEDSAVYLCASSPRQVTYEQYFGPGTRLTVT.